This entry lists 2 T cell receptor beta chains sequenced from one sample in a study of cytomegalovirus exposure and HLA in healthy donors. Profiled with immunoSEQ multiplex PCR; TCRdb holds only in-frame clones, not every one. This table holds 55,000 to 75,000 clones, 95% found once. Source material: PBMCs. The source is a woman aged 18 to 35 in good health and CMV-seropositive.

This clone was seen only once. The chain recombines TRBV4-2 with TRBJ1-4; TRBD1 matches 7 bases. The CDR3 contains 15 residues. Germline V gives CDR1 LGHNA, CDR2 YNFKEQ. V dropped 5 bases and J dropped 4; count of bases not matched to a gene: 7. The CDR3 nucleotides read TGTGCCAGCAGCGCCTGGGGACAGCTTAATGAAAAACTGTTTTTT. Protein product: CASSAWGQLNEKLFF.

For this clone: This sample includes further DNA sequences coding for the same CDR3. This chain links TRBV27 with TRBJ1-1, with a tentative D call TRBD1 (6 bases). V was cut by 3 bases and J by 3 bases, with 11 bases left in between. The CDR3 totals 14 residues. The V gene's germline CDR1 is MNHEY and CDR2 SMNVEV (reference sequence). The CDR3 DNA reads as TGTGCCAGCAGTTTGGGCACAGGGTACACTGAAGCTTTCTTT. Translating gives CASSLGTGYTEAFF.